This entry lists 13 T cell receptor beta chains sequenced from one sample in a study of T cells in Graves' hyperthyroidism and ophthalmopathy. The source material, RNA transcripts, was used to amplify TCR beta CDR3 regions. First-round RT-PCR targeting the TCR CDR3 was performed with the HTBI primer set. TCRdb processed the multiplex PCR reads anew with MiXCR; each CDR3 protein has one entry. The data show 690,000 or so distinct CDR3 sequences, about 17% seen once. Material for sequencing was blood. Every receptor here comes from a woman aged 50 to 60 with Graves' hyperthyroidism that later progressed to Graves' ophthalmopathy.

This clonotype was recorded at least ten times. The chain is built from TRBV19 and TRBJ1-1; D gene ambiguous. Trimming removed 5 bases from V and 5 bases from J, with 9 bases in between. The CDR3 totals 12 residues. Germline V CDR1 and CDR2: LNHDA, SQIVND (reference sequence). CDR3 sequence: CASSFHGTEAFF. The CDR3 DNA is TGTGCCAGTAGTTTTCATGGGACTGAAGCTTTCTTT.

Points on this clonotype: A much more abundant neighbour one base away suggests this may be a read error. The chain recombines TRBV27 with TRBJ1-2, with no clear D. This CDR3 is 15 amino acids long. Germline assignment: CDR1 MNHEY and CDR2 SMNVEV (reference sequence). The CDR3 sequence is CASSHKEGPNYGHTF. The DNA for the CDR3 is TGTGCCAGCAGCCACAAGGAGGGCCCTAACTATGGCCACACCTTC.

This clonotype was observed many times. The CDR3 reads CATSDLQGASPEAFF. DNA for the CDR3: TGTGCCACCAGTGATTTGCAGGGGGCCTCACCTGAAGCTTTCTTT. The chain links TRBV24-1 to TRBJ1-1; 8 nucleotides match TRBD1. Trimming took 0 bases from V and 6 from J; bases not matched to a gene: 5. This CDR3 has 15 amino acids. Germline V gene data show CDR1 as KGHDR and CDR2 as SFDVKD.

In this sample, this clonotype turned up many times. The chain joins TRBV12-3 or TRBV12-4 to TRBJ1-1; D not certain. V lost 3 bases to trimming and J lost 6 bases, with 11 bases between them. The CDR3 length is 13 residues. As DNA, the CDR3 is TGTGCCAGCAGTTTGTGGTACGGGTCTGAAGCTTTCTTT. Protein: CASSLWYGSEAFF.

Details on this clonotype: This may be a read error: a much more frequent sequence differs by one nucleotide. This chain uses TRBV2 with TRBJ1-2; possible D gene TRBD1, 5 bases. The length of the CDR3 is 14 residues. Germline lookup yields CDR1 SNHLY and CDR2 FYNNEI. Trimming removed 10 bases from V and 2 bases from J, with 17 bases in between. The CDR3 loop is CANRAREDNYGYTF. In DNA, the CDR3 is TGTGCCAACCGGGCCAGGGAGGACAACTATGGCTACACCTTC.

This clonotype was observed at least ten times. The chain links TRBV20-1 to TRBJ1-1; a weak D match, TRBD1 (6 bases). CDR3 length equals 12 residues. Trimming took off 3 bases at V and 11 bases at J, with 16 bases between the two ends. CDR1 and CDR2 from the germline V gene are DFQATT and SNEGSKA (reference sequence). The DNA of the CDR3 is TGCAGTGCTAGGGGCCAGGGGTACCGGGCTTTCTTT. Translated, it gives CSARGQGYRAFF.

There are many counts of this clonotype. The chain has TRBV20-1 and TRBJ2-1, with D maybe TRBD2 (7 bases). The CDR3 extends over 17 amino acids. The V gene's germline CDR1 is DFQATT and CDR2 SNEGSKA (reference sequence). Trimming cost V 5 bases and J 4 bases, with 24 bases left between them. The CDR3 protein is CSAGARGGRAIYNEQFF. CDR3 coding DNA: TGCAGTGCTGGCGCTAGGGGGGGCCGGGCTATTTACAATGAGCAGTTCTTC.

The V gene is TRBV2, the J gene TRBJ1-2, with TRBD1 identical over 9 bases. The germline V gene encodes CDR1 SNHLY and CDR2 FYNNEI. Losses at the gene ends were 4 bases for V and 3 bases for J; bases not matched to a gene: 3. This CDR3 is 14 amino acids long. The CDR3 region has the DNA TGTGCCAGCAGTGCGTGGACAGGGGACTATGGCTACACCTTC. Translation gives CASSAWTGDYGYTF.

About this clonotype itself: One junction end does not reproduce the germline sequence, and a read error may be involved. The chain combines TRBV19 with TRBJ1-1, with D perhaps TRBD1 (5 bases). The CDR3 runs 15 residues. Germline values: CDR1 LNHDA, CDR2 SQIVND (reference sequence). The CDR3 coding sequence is TGTGACAGTAGCCGGGGACGGCCCTTGAACACTGAAGCTTTCTTT. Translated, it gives CDSSRGRPLNTEAFF.

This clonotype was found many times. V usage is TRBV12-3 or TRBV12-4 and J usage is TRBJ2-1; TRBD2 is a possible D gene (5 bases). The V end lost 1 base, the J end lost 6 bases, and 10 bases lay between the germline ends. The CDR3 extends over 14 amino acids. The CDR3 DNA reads TGTGCCAGCAGTTTAGGAGCCGCGGGCAATGAGCAGTTCTTC. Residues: CASSLGAAGNEQFF.

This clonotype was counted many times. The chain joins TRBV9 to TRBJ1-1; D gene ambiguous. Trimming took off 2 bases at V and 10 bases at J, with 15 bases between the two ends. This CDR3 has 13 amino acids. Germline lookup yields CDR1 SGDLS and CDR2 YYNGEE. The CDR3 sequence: CASSVLDTDAAFF. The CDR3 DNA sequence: TGTGCCAGCAGCGTCCTAGACACTGACGCAGCTTTCTTT. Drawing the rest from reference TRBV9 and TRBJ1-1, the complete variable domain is DSGVTQTPKHLITATGQRVTLRCSPRSGDLSVYWYQQSLDQGLQFLIQYYNGEERAKGNILERFSAQQFPDLHSELNLSSLELGDSALYFCASSVLDTDAAFFGQGTRLTVV.

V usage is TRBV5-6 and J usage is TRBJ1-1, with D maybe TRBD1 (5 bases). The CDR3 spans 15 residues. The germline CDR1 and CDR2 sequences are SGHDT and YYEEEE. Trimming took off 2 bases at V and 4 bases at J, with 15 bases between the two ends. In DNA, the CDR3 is TGTGCCAGCAGCTTCGGGGGGATGGGTGGCACTGAAGCTTTCTTT. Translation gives CASSFGGMGGTEAFF.

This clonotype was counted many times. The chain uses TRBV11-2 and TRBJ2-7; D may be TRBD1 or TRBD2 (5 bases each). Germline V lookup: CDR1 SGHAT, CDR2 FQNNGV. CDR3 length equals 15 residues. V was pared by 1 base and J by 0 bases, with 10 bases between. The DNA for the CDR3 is TGTGCCAGCAGCTTAGGCCGGGACCGCTCCTACGAGCAGTACTTC. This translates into CASSLGRDRSYEQYF.